These 22 T cell receptor beta chains were all obtained from the same sample, sequenced in a study of blood T cell repertoires in COVID-19. Assay: immunoSEQ multiplex PCR; the TCRdb copy retains only in-frame clones and omits some. There are around 200,000 clones in the sample; 75% to 85% occur only once, and about 7.2% lies in the top ten. The sample comprised PBMCs or T cells enriched from blood (not recorded which). Receptors originate from a middle-aged woman with acute COVID-19.

V and J are TRBV24-1 and TRBJ2-3, with 7 bases fitting TRBD1. With V trimmed by 5 bases and J by 0 bases, 7 bases remained unmatched. The germline V gene has CDR1 KGHDR and CDR2 SFDVKD. CDR3 length: 16 residues. DNA for the CDR3: TGTGCCACCAGTGGACAGGGTAGAGTTAGCACAGATACGCAGTATTTT. Translation: CATSGQGRVSTDTQYF.

The V gene is TRBV5-1, the J gene TRBJ1-4; D is uncertain. The length of the CDR3 is 14 residues. Germline assignment: CDR1 SGHRS and CDR2 YFSETQ. V was trimmed by 2 bases and J by 10 bases, leaving 15 bases between them. The CDR3, as DNA: TGCGCCAGCAGCTTACAACTTGGGCAGACAAAACTGTTTTTT. Translated, it gives CASSLQLGQTKLFF.

J is TRBJ2-4 and V is TRBV7-2, with a tentative D call TRBD2 (7 bases). V lost 3 bases, J lost 0 bases, and 21 bases lay in between. There are 19 residues in the CDR3. Germline CDR1 and CDR2: SGHTA and FQGNSA. CDR3: CASSLRAGAGQIAKNIQYF. The CDR3, as DNA: TGTGCCAGCAGCTTGAGGGCGGGAGCGGGACAAATAGCCAAAAACATTCAGTACTTC.

The J gene is TRBJ2-3, the V gene TRBV6-1; tentative D call: TRBD1 (5 bases). CDR1 and CDR2 (germline): MNHNS, SASEGT. There are 16 residues in the CDR3. Between the trimmed V and J ends, which lost 1 base and 1 base, there was a span of 12 bases. CDR3 nucleotides: TGTGCCAGCAGTGAAGGGTCAGGGCAGGGCACAGATACGCAGTATTTT. Amino acid sequence: CASSEGSGQGTDTQYF.

With respect to this clone: The sample has other DNA sequences that encode this CDR3 too. This chain joins TRBV6-5 and TRBJ2-3, with 9 bases matching TRBD1. Germline V gene data show CDR1 as MNHEY and CDR2 as SVGAGI. The V segment lost 0 bases and the J segment 3 bases; nucleotides outside the gene matches: 4. The CDR3 runs 16 residues. The DNA for the CDR3 is TGTGCCAGCAGTTACTCCGGGACAGGGTTTACAGATACGCAGTATTTT. Protein product: CASSYSGTGFTDTQYF.

Remarks on this clone: The same CDR3 can be traced to other DNA sequences in this sample. This chain connects TRBV5-1 to TRBJ1-5; 10 nucleotides align to TRBD1. The V gene end was trimmed by 4 bases and the J gene end by 5 bases; junction bases not matched to a gene: 3. This CDR3 comprises 14 residues. CDR1 and CDR2 (germline): SGHRS, YFSETQ. The CDR3 loop is CASSPGQGDQPQHF. The CDR3 nucleotides are TGCGCCAGCAGCCCCGGACAGGGGGATCAGCCCCAGCATTTT.

Only a few counts were recorded for this clone. This chain connects TRBV5-1 to TRBJ1-2, with 12 bases identical to TRBD1. Germline CDR1 is SGHRS and CDR2 is YFSETQ. There are 16 residues in the CDR3. J gave up 4 bases and V 4 bases, and 8 bases lay outside the gene matches. The CDR3 DNA is TGCGCCAGCAGCGATGAGGGACAGGGGGCTGGCTATGGCTACACCTTC. Protein: CASSDEGQGAGYGYTF.

V usage is TRBV5-4 and J usage is TRBJ2-5, with 8 nucleotides matching TRBD2. After removal of 4 bases from V and 5 bases from J, the junction contained 10 bases not matched to a gene. The CDR3 sequence is 15 residues long. Germline-derived CDR1 and CDR2 are SGHNT and YYREEE (reference sequence). The CDR3 DNA reads as TGTGCCAGCAGCCGCAGAGCGGGAGAGGGGGAGACCCAGTACTTC. Its protein is CASSRRAGEGETQYF.

This sequence joins TRBV21-1 and TRBJ1-5; the table's D call TRBD1 went unverified against the DNA. TRBV21-1 is recorded as a pseudogene. The CDR3 has 15 residues. The CDR3 is CASSKADRVNQPQHF. The CDR3 DNA is TGTGCCAGCAGCAAAGCCGACAGGGTTAATCAGCCCCAGCATTTT.

This clone was seen only once. The gene calls are TRBV19 and TRBJ1-6, with D possibly being TRBD1 (6 bases). The CDR3 length is 12 residues. V lost 5 bases and J 15 bases, leaving 14 bases between the germline ends. CDR1 and CDR2 from the germline V gene are LNHDA and SQIVND (reference sequence). CDR3 sequence reads: CASSVQGSLLHF. In DNA, the CDR3 is TGTGCCAGTAGTGTACAGGGTAGTCTCCTCCACTTT.

The chain combines TRBV6-2 or TRBV6-3 with TRBJ1-2; D ambiguous. Germline lookup yields CDR1 MNHEY and CDR2 SVGEGT. Trimming took off 2 bases at V and 6 bases at J, with 16 bases between the two ends. The CDR3 loop spans 15 amino acids. The CDR3 DNA reads as TGTGCCAGCAGTTACAATCGGGGTATTCTCGATGGCTACACCTTC. Translating gives CASSYNRGILDGYTF.

The V gene is TRBV2, the J gene TRBJ2-5, with 8 bases that match TRBD2. The CDR3 runs to 15 residues. Germline trimming cut 7 bases from V and 5 bases from J; bases unmatched to any gene: 12. Germline V gene data show CDR1 as SNHLY and CDR2 as FYNNEI. In nucleotides, the CDR3 is TGTGCCAGCATCTTCACGGGGGGGCATTTGGAGACCCAGTACTTC. This codes for CASIFTGGHLETQYF. The full variable domain, its missing parts supplied by reference TRBV2 and TRBJ2-5, is EPEVTQTPSHQVTQMGQEVILRCVPISNHLYFYWYRQILGQKVEFLVSFYNNEISEKSEIFDDQFSVERPDGSNFTLKIRSTKLEDSAMYFCASIFTGGHLETQYFGPGTRLLVL.

This clone has more than one count but fewer than ten. The DNA of the CDR3 is TGTGCCAGCACCGAGGGCTACGAGCAGTACTTC. It codes for CASTEGYEQYF. The V gene is TRBV6-5, the J gene TRBJ2-7, with D perhaps TRBD2 (5 bases). The V and J ends lost 7 bases and 3 bases respectively, with 7 bases between them. This CDR3 has 11 residues. The germline V gene encodes CDR1 MNHEY and CDR2 SVGAGI.

There are many counts of this clone. V is TRBV6-5 and J is TRBJ1-1; D gene ambiguous. Per the germline V gene, CDR1 is MNHEY and CDR2 is SVGAGI. The CDR3 consists of 12 residues. V lost 10 bases, J lost 8 bases, and 17 bases lay in between. DNA of the CDR3: TGTGCCATCCTTTTCGGAGTGCGGGAAGCTTTCTTT. This codes for CAILFGVREAFF.

This clone was counted only a few times. The chain is built from TRBV19 and TRBJ2-5; 10 positions agree with TRBD2. There are 15 residues in the CDR3. The V segment lost 5 bases and the J segment 2 bases; nucleotides outside the gene matches: 5. CDR1 LNHDA and CDR2 SQIVND come from the germline V gene (reference sequence). This CDR3 is CASSSGLAAQETQYF. The DNA for the CDR3 is TGTGCCAGTAGTTCAGGACTAGCGGCTCAAGAGACCCAGTACTTC.

V gene TRBV4-2 combines with J gene TRBJ1-4, with D hard to call. V was pared by 7 bases and J by 3 bases, with 18 bases between. The CDR3 is made up of 16 amino acids. Germline CDR1 LGHNA, CDR2 YNFKEQ. CDR3 protein: CASTVGEGGANEKLFF. The CDR3 DNA reads TGTGCCAGCACCGTCGGGGAGGGTGGAGCTAATGAAAAACTGTTTTTT.

This clone has a handful of counts. The genes are TRBV28 and TRBJ2-7, with a possible D match to TRBD1 (7 bases). Germline V gene data show CDR1 as MDHEN and CDR2 as SYDVKM. The V end lost 6 bases, the J end lost 2 bases, and 17 bases lay between the germline ends. The CDR3 runs to 15 residues. The CDR3, as DNA: TGTGCCAGCAGCGCGGGACAGCGTTTTACCTACGAGCAGTACTTC. Protein sequence: CASSAGQRFTYEQYF.

The V gene is TRBV15, the J gene TRBJ1-5; D uncertain. Trimming removed 0 bases at V and 4 bases at J, with 10 bases between. This CDR3 is 15 amino acids long. CDR1 LNHNV and CDR2 YYDKDF come from the germline V gene (reference sequence). The CDR3 DNA reads TGTGCCACCAGCAGAGATCATTCGGGGAATCAGCCCCAGCATTTT. Translation gives CATSRDHSGNQPQHF.

CDR3: CASSQAVISYGYTF. For the CDR3, the DNA is TGTGCCAGCAGCCAAGCTGTAATTAGCTATGGCTACACCTTC. The chain recombines TRBV4-2 with TRBJ1-2; D is ambiguous. Germline V gives CDR1 LGHNA, CDR2 YNFKEQ. The CDR3 runs 14 residues. Deletions cut 1 base from V and 4 bases from J, with 10 bases between.

This clone was found a few times. The gene calls are TRBV10-3 and TRBJ1-4; 10 bases match TRBD1. There are 16 residues in the CDR3. Germline V gene sequence: CDR1 ENHRY, CDR2 SYGVKD. V was pared by 7 bases and J by 5 bases, with 10 bases of the junction left unmatched. CDR3 loop: CAIKKGQGKENEKLFF. In DNA, the CDR3 is TGTGCCATCAAGAAGGGACAGGGGAAGGAAAATGAAAAACTGTTTTTT.

The chain joins TRBV20-1 to TRBJ1-6; no firm D call. Trimming cost V 3 bases and J 7 bases, with 7 bases left between them. Germline CDR1 reads DFQATT; CDR2 reads SNEGSKA (reference sequence). There are 12 residues in the CDR3. This CDR3 reads CSASAVNSPLHF. Here the CDR3 DNA reads TGCAGTGCTAGTGCCGTGAATTCACCCCTCCACTTT.

The chain combines TRBV12-3 or TRBV12-4 with TRBJ2-5, with D possibly matching TRBD2 (5 bases). The CDR3 is made up of 13 amino acids. V lost 4 bases and J 6 bases, leaving 12 bases between the germline ends. The CDR3 sequence is CASSSPGTQTQYF. The CDR3 DNA reads as TGTGCCAGCAGTTCCCCGGGAACCCAGACCCAGTACTTC.